A single sample gave rise to the 20 T cell receptor beta chains below, sequenced in a study of blood T cell repertoires in COVID-19. Produced via immunoSEQ multiplex PCR; TCRdb's table is partial and in-frame only. The table includes some 250,000 clones, roughly 88% detected once. The sequenced material came from peripheral blood. The receptors were sampled from a woman aged 25 to 39 with acute or convalescent COVID-19.

The chain employs TRBV19 and TRBJ2-7; 11 bases are a match to TRBD2. The CDR3 consists of 16 residues. Trimming removed 7 bases from V and 0 bases from J; junction bases left unmatched: 8. CDR1 LNHDA and CDR2 SQIVND come from the germline V gene (reference sequence). The CDR3 DNA reads as TGTGCCAGTAATGACGGGGGACTAGCGGACTCCTACGAGCAGTACTTC. Its protein product is CASNDGGLADSYEQYF.

The chain uses TRBV6-5 and TRBJ2-1; TRBD1 matches 7 bases. Germline CDR1 and CDR2: MNHEY and SVGAGI. There are 14 residues in the CDR3. With 7 bases clipped from V and 7 bases from J, the junction kept 10 bases outside the gene matches. The CDR3 loop reads CASTRGDRENEQFF. CDR3 sequence (DNA): TGTGCCAGCACCCGGGGAGACAGGGAGAATGAGCAGTTCTTC.

This clone was detected once. The chain uses TRBV6-5 and TRBJ1-5; 8 positions agree with TRBD1. This CDR3 contains 15 residues. Germline assignment: CDR1 MNHEY and CDR2 SVGAGI. V lost 6 bases to trimming and J lost 2 bases; unmatched junction nucleotides: 6. The DNA for the CDR3 is TGTGCCAGCAGAGTCGGACAGGGCGGCAATCAGCCCCAGCATTTT. It is translated as CASRVGQGGNQPQHF.

This chain joins TRBV13 and TRBJ2-6, with a weak D call TRBD1 (5 bases). Germline V gives CDR1 PRHDT, CDR2 FYEKMQ (reference sequence). V lost 2 bases and J 1 base, leaving 6 bases between the germline ends. The CDR3 is made up of 15 amino acids. CDR3 DNA: TGTGCCAGCAGCTTAAGGGGTTCTGGGGCCAACGTCCTGACTTTC. As protein: CASSLRGSGANVLTF.

The CDR3 sequence is CAWSGKYLTDYNYGYTF. The DNA of the CDR3 is TGTGCCTGGAGTGGCAAATACCTGACTGACTACAACTATGGCTACACCTTC. The V gene is TRBV30, the J gene TRBJ1-2; the D is unclear. The V end was cut by 1 base, the J end by 2 bases, with 20 bases between. Germline V gene data show CDR1 as GTSNPN and CDR2 as SVGIG (reference sequence). The CDR3 is 17 residues long.

V gene TRBV9 combines with J gene TRBJ2-5; TRBD2 aligns across 14 bases. The CDR3 loop spans 16 amino acids. Germline V CDR1 and CDR2: SGDLS, YYNGEE. The J segment lost 5 bases and the V segment lost 4 bases, leaving 7 bases of the junction unmatched. CDR3 DNA: TGTGCCAGCAGCTCACGACTAGCGGGAGGGGTGGAGACCCAGTACTTC. It is translated as CASSSRLAGGVETQYF.

V usage is TRBV30 and J usage is TRBJ2-3; 7 nucleotides agree with TRBD2. In germline, CDR1 is GTSNPN, CDR2 SVGIG (reference sequence). The CDR3 has 14 residues. The V and J ends lost 3 bases and 5 bases, in that order; junction bases with no gene match: 8. The CDR3 coding sequence is TGTGCCTGGAGCCTAGCGGAGCGCCGAGATACGCAGTATTTT. Encoded protein: CAWSLAERRDTQYF.

This chain links TRBV5-4 with TRBJ2-7, with a possible D match to TRBD2 (5 bases). Germline lookup yields CDR1 SGHNT and CDR2 YYREEE (reference sequence). This CDR3 is 16 amino acids long. Between the trimmed V and J ends, which lost 3 bases and 2 bases, there was a span of 18 bases. The CDR3 loop is CASSSLFSGLPYEQYF. The CDR3 nucleotides read TGTGCCAGCAGCTCCCTTTTCTCCGGACTCCCCTACGAGCAGTACTTC. Drawing the rest from reference TRBV5-4 and TRBJ2-7, the complete variable domain is ETGVTQSPTHLIKTRGQQVTLRCSSQSGHNTVSWYQQALGQGPQFIFQYYREEENGRGNFPPRFSGLQFPNYSSELNVNALELDDSALYLCASSSLFSGLPYEQYFGPGTRLTVT.

This clone was seen more than once but under ten times. The chain links TRBV19 to TRBJ2-7; 11 positions agree with TRBD2. The CDR3 is 22 residues long. Trimming cost V 5 bases and J 3 bases; bases outside gene matches: 27. Germline V gene lookup returns CDR1 LNHDA and CDR2 SQIVND (reference sequence). The CDR3 loop reads CASSPHGLAGSLADFRFYEQYF. DNA for the CDR3: TGTGCCAGTAGTCCCCATGGACTAGCGGGCTCCCTGGCTGACTTTAGGTTCTACGAGCAGTACTTC.

The DNA for the CDR3 is TGTGCCAGCTCACCACAGATGGAGGCTGACGTGGGTCAGCCCCAGCATTTT. Translating it yields CASSPQMEADVGQPQHF. The V gene is TRBV18, the J gene TRBJ1-5; D is ambiguous. CDR1 and CDR2 from the germline V gene are KGHSH and LQKENI. The length of the CDR3 is 17 residues. V lost 1 base and J lost 6, with 19 bases in between.

The rearrangement uses TRBV27 and TRBJ2-3, with D perhaps TRBD1 (6 bases). The CDR3 consists of 16 residues. From germline, CDR1 is MNHEY and CDR2 SMNVEV (reference sequence). The V end was cut by 6 bases, the J end by 5 bases, with 21 bases between. CDR3 region: CASSMPLQGTQDTQYF. The CDR3, as DNA: TGTGCCAGCAGCATGCCGTTACAGGGAACCCAAGATACGCAGTATTTT.

This clone was seen more than once but under ten times. The chain uses TRBV4-2 and TRBJ2-1; a possible D gene is TRBD2 (7 bases). Per the germline V gene, CDR1 is LGHNA and CDR2 is YNFKEQ. The CDR3 runs 18 residues. Trimming took 0 bases from V and 4 from J, leaving 19 bases between them. CDR3 in amino acids: CASSQEGIGGGPYNEQFF. The CDR3 DNA reads as TGTGCCAGCAGCCAAGAAGGGATAGGGGGAGGGCCGTACAATGAGCAGTTCTTC.

This rearrangement joins TRBV7-9 to TRBJ1-3; D ambiguous. Germline values: CDR1 SEHNR, CDR2 FQNEAQ (reference sequence). The CDR3 runs to 13 residues. V was pared by 10 bases and J by 0 bases, with 10 bases between. The CDR3 here is CAISTASGNTIYF. The DNA of the CDR3 is TGTGCCATCTCTACAGCCTCTGGAAACACCATATATTTT.

The rearrangement links TRBV2 to TRBJ2-2, with 8 nucleotides matching TRBD1. The CDR3 length is 13 residues. Unmatched junction bases numbered 3, after V lost 8 bases and J lost 4 bases. CDR1 is SNHLY and CDR2 is FYNNEI in the germline V gene. The CDR3 region has the DNA TGTGCCAGCCTGGACAGGGTCACCGGGGAGCTGTTTTTT. The encoded protein is CASLDRVTGELFF. Full variable domain (rest looked up from reference TRBV2 and TRBJ2-2): EPEVTQTPSHQVTQMGQEVILRCVPISNHLYFYWYRQILGQKVEFLVSFYNNEISEKSEIFDDQFSVERPDGSNFTLKIRSTKLEDSAMYFCASLDRVTGELFFGEGSRLTVL.

This clone was picked up one time. This rearrangement joins TRBV24-1 to TRBJ2-5, with 11 bases lining up with TRBD2. The CDR3 is made up of 16 amino acids. J was trimmed by 1 base and V by 5 bases; bases with no gene match: 5. The germline V gene has CDR1 KGHDR and CDR2 SFDVKD. DNA of the CDR3: TGTGCCACCAGTGTAGGTAGCGGGAGGGTCCAAGAGACCCAGTACTTC. Translation: CATSVGSGRVQETQYF.

About this clone: The same CDR3 can be traced to other DNA sequences in this sample. J is TRBJ2-2 and V is TRBV11-3; 8 bases map to TRBD1. The V gene end was trimmed by 0 bases and the J gene end by 1 base; junction bases not matched to a gene: 4. The CDR3 contains 17 residues. In germline, CDR1 is SGHNT, CDR2 YENEEA. CDR3 region: CASSLDLGTGNTGELFF. DNA of the CDR3: TGTGCCAGCAGCTTAGATTTAGGGACAGGGAACACCGGGGAGCTGTTTTTT.

This clone was detected only once. CDR3 DNA: TGTGCCAGCAGTTACTTTCCTAGCGGGAGAAACGAGCAGTACTTC. Translating gives CASSYFPSGRNEQYF. The chain uses TRBV6-6 and TRBJ2-7, with 10 positions matching TRBD2. CDR1 is MNHNY, CDR2 SVGAGI, per germline (reference sequence). Unmatched junction bases numbered 5, after V lost 1 base and J lost 5 bases. This CDR3 spans 15 amino acids.

This chain joins TRBV5-8 and TRBJ1-4; possible D gene TRBD1, 6 bases. CDR1 is SGHTS, CDR2 YDEGEE, per germline. The CDR3 has 15 amino acids. The V and J ends lost 3 bases and 0 bases respectively, with 9 bases between them. The CDR3 region has the DNA TGTGCCAGCAGCTCGGACAGATCAACTAATGAAAAACTGTTTTTT. Amino acids: CASSSDRSTNEKLFF. The variable domain in full, with the rest retrieved from reference TRBV5-8 and TRBJ1-4, is EAGVTQSPTHLIKTRGQQATLRCSPISGHTSVYWYQQALGLGLQFLLWYDEGEERNRGNFPPRFSGRQFPNYSSELNVNALELEDSALYLCASSSDRSTNEKLFFGSGTQLSVL.

This chain joins TRBV9 and TRBJ1-4; TRBD1 matches at 7 bases. This CDR3 is built from 15 residues. Germline CDR1 and CDR2: SGDLS and YYNGEE. V dropped 3 bases and J dropped 4; count of bases not matched to a gene: 6. CDR3 sequence reads: CASSGRDRYNEKLFF. The CDR3 nucleotides read TGTGCCAGCAGCGGCCGGGACAGATATAATGAAAAACTGTTTTTT.

This clone was detected once. V and J are TRBV29-1 and TRBJ2-7, with a possible D match to TRBD2 (6 bases). Trimming left V 4 bases short and J 0 bases short, with 10 bases between. The germline gives CDR1 SQVTM, CDR2 ANQGSEA. The CDR3 length is 13 residues. CDR3 sequence reads: CSVGGLGSYEQYF. DNA for the CDR3: TGCAGCGTTGGGGGACTTGGCTCCTACGAGCAGTACTTC.